This T cell receptor (beta chain) is drawn from a study of CD8 T cells in Susac syndrome. General observations from the study: Regarding the TCR sequencing and HLA analysis, the study admitted that a relatively small number of individuals were involved.

When the RNA was reverse transcribed, random hexamers were used with an input of about 0.5 to 1 ug. TCRdb passed the immunoSEQ multiplex PCR reads through MiXCR, listing each CDR3 protein once. The repertoire consists of about 170,000 distinct CDR3 sequences, with approximately 93% occurring once and the leading ten covering approximately 0.094%. The CDR3 spans 16 residues. Trimming took 2 bases from V and 0 from J, leaving 14 bases between them. The germline gives CDR1 ENHRY, CDR2 SYGVKD. As to this clonotype: Its antigen is unknown.

The TCR comes from a human donor with multiple sclerosis. Specimen: CD4+ T cells from PBMCs. The chain has TRBV10-3 and TRBJ2-7; D might be TRBD1 or TRBD2, each matching 5 bases. The DNA of the CDR3 is TGTGCCATCAGTGAGGGTCGGGACGTTTACTCCTACGAGCAGTACTTC. As protein: CAISEGRDVYSYEQYF.